The 24 T cell receptor beta chains below were found in one sample sequenced in a study of OX40 agonist ivuxolimab in advanced cancers. Measured with immunoSEQ multiplex PCR; TCRdb has only the in-frame clones, and not every one. This sample carries more than 80,000 clones, 90% to 95% of them seen once, and the ten largest clones take 0.26%. Specimen: CD4+ or CD8+ T cells sorted from blood, collected in a trial of the OX40 agonist ivuxolimab. The receptors shown here come from an adult with an advanced solid tumor such as melanoma, head and neck, liver or kidney cancer.

This chain links TRBV15 with TRBJ2-2; TRBD1 is a possible D gene (6 bases). From germline, CDR1 is LNHNV and CDR2 YYDKDF (reference sequence). CDR3 size: 15 residues. The V and J ends lost 1 base and 6 bases respectively, with 12 bases between them. The CDR3 is CATSRAGDGAGELFF. Here the CDR3 DNA reads TGTGCCACCAGCAGAGCAGGGGATGGTGCCGGGGAGCTGTTTTTT.

In regard to this clone: One end of the junction is discordant with germline, which a read error may explain. This sequence joins TRBV11-2 and TRBJ1-2, with D tentatively TRBD1 (5 bases). The CDR3 extends over 13 amino acids. Germline CDR1 and CDR2: SGHAT and FQNNGV. The CDR3 reads CASKTGTGYGYTF. The DNA of the CDR3 is TGTGCGAGCAAAACCGGGACTGGCTATGGCTACACCTTC.

V is TRBV5-4 and J is TRBJ2-1; D call uncertain. V was pared by 1 base and J by 10 bases, with 9 bases between. The CDR3 runs 12 residues. Germline assignment: CDR1 SGHNT and CDR2 YYREEE (reference sequence). In nucleotides, the CDR3 is TGTGCCAGCAGCTTGCGATTAGAGGAGCAGTTCTTC. It specifies CASSLRLEEQFF.

This chain uses TRBV30 with TRBJ1-2; 8 nucleotides match TRBD1. Germline trimming cut 3 bases from V and 4 bases from J; bases unmatched to any gene: 10. This CDR3 is built from 15 residues. Germline CDR1 and CDR2: GTSNPN and SVGIG (reference sequence). The CDR3 sequence is CAWRYPGQAAYGYTF. In nucleotides, the CDR3 is TGTGCCTGGAGATACCCGGGACAGGCCGCCTATGGCTACACCTTC.

The V gene is TRBV30, the J gene TRBJ1-5, with 8 bases identical to TRBD1. J lost 6 bases, V lost 1 base, and 8 bases had no gene match. The CDR3 is made up of 15 amino acids. Germline V lookup: CDR1 GTSNPN, CDR2 SVGIG (reference sequence). Written as DNA, the CDR3 is TGTGCCTGGAGTGGTACAGGGGGACCCGGTCAGCCCCAGCATTTT. This sequence encodes CAWSGTGGPGQPQHF. Based on the CDR3 plus reference TRBV30 and TRBJ1-5, the full variable domain is SQTIHQWPATLVQPVGSPLSLECTVEGTSNPNLYWYRQAAGRGLQLLFYSVGIGQISSEVPQNLSASRPQDRQFILSSKKLLLSDSGFYLCAWSGTGGPGQPQHFGDGTRLSIL.

In this sample, this clone turned up a few times. The chain employs TRBV19 and TRBJ2-5, with 8 bases fitting TRBD2. Germline V lookup: CDR1 LNHDA, CDR2 SQIVND (reference sequence). This CDR3 contains 18 residues. With 0 bases clipped from V and 4 bases from J, the junction kept 13 bases outside the gene matches. CDR3 nucleotide sequence: TGTGCCAGTAGTATAGATTGGACTAGCAAGGGGATCGGAGAGACCCAGTACTTC. This encodes CASSIDWTSKGIGETQYF.

The rearrangement uses TRBV15 and TRBJ1-2; D is undetermined. Trimming took off 0 bases at V and 3 bases at J, with 8 bases between the two ends. The germline CDR1 and CDR2 sequences are LNHNV and YYDKDF (reference sequence). The length of the CDR3 is 14 residues. For the CDR3, the DNA is TGTGCCACCAGCAGAGAGGGGTTTGACTATGGCTACACCTTC. Protein: CATSREGFDYGYTF.

The rearrangement joins TRBV4-3 to TRBJ2-6; D gene uncertain. The germline CDR1 and CDR2 sequences are LGHNA and YSLEER. Trimming left V 0 bases short and J 0 bases short, with 3 bases between. The CDR3 extends over 15 amino acids. CDR3 loop: CASSQEFSGANVLTF. The CDR3 DNA is TGCGCCAGCAGCCAAGAGTTCTCTGGGGCCAACGTCCTGACTTTC.

The V and J genes are TRBV9 and TRBJ2-3; maybe TRBD2 (6 bases). CDR3 length equals 15 residues. From germline, CDR1 is SGDLS and CDR2 YYNGEE. The germline V and J ends were trimmed by 3 bases and 4 bases, with 15 bases remaining between them. The CDR3 here is CASSGPPSSADTQYF. As DNA, the CDR3 is TGTGCCAGCAGCGGTCCACCCTCTAGCGCAGATACGCAGTATTTT. The variable domain in full, with the rest retrieved from reference TRBV9 and TRBJ2-3, is DSGVTQTPKHLITATGQRVTLRCSPRSGDLSVYWYQQSLDQGLQFLIQYYNGEERAKGNILERFSAQQFPDLHSELNLSSLELGDSALYFCASSGPPSSADTQYFGPGTRLTVL.

This rearrangement joins TRBV6-1 to TRBJ1-2, with a weak D call TRBD1 (6 bases). V gave up 0 bases and J gave up 8 bases, with 28 bases separating them. Germline values: CDR1 MNHNS, CDR2 SASEGT. The CDR3 is 19 amino acids. The CDR3: CASSEALGSGQPTLEGYTF. DNA of the CDR3: TGTGCCAGCAGTGAAGCTTTAGGGAGCGGACAGCCCACTTTAGAAGGCTACACCTTC.

This chain joins TRBV7-8 and TRBJ1-1; D possibly corresponds to TRBD1 (5 bases). The germline V and J ends were trimmed by 4 bases and 1 base, with 7 bases remaining between them. This CDR3 contains 13 residues. Per the germline V gene, CDR1 is SGHVS and CDR2 is FQNEAQ. The CDR3: CASSWDGNTEAFF. As DNA, the CDR3 is TGTGCCAGCAGCTGGGACGGGAACACTGAAGCTTTCTTT. Full variable domain (remainder filled in from reference TRBV7-8 and TRBJ1-1): GAGVSQSPRYKVAKRGQDVALRCDPISGHVSLFWYQQALGQGPEFLTYFQNEAQLDKSGLPSDRFFAERPEGSVSTLKIQRTQQEDSAVYLCASSWDGNTEAFFGQGTRLTVV.

CDR3 coding DNA: TGTGCCAGCAGTTTAGTTATGCACACTGAAGCTTTCTTT. Residues: CASSLVMHTEAFF. The rearrangement uses TRBV27 and TRBJ1-1, with D uncertain. The CDR3 sequence is 13 residues long. Trimming took off 2 bases at V and 3 bases at J, with 7 bases between the two ends. In germline, CDR1 is MNHEY, CDR2 SMNVEV (reference sequence).

The rearrangement uses TRBV18 and TRBJ2-2; no clear D gene. Germline V gene data show CDR1 as KGHSH and CDR2 as LQKENI. The CDR3 is made up of 12 amino acids. Trimming took 5 bases from V and 6 from J, leaving 7 bases between them. The CDR3 protein is CASSIRAGELFF. For the CDR3, the DNA is TGTGCCAGCTCAATTCGAGCCGGGGAGCTGTTTTTT.

Regarding this clone: The same CDR3 can be traced to other DNA sequences in this sample. The rearrangement uses TRBV4-3 and TRBJ2-5; D gene uncertain. This CDR3 region has 13 residues. Germline CDR1 and CDR2: LGHNA and YSLEER. Trimming left V 6 bases short and J 1 base short, with 9 bases between. In DNA, the CDR3 is TGCGCCAGCAGTCAACACCTCCAAGAGACCCAGTACTTC. Translation gives CASSQHLQETQYF.

This clone appeared once. The chain recombines TRBV2 with TRBJ2-3, with TRBD2 matching 9 bases. Germline V gives CDR1 SNHLY, CDR2 FYNNEI. The CDR3 has 16 residues. Unmatched junction bases numbered 9, after V lost 4 bases and J lost 4 bases. The CDR3 DNA reads as TGTGCCAGCAGTGGTTCTAGCGGGATTAGGTCAGATACGCAGTATTTT. Its translation is CASSGSSGIRSDTQYF.

The chain joins TRBV4-1 to TRBJ1-4; TRBD1 is a possible D gene (5 bases). Trimming stripped 0 bases from V and 0 bases from J, with 8 bases between. Germline V CDR1 and CDR2: MGHRA, YSYEKL. This CDR3 comprises 16 residues. The CDR3 region has the DNA TGCGCCAGCAGCCAAGATCTGGGGCCAACTAATGAAAAACTGTTTTTT. Protein sequence: CASSQDLGPTNEKLFF.

The chain uses TRBV5-1 and TRBJ1-3, with D unresolved. Trimming cost V 7 bases and J 0 bases, with 11 bases left between them. This CDR3 is 14 amino acids long. In germline, CDR1 is SGHRS, CDR2 YFSETQ. The CDR3 region has the DNA TGCGCCAGCTCCCGTTCCTCCTCTGGAAACACCATATATTTT. Protein sequence: CASSRSSSGNTIYF.

The V gene is TRBV6-5, the J gene TRBJ2-1; 8 bases are shared with TRBD1. The CDR3 totals 13 residues. From germline, CDR1 is MNHEY and CDR2 SVGAGI. With 6 bases clipped from V and 7 bases from J, the junction kept 5 bases outside the gene matches. In nucleotides, the CDR3 is TGTGCCAGCAGGAGAGGACAGGGAAATGAGCAGTTCTTC. This encodes CASRRGQGNEQFF.

The chain is built from TRBV5-1 and TRBJ2-3, with D perhaps TRBD2 (6 bases). The CDR3 length is 14 residues. Germline CDR1 reads SGHRS; CDR2 reads YFSETQ. Trimming pared 4 bases from V and 2 bases from J, leaving 11 bases between. CDR3 sequence reads: CASSPLANTDTQYF. The CDR3 DNA is TGCGCCAGCAGCCCCCTAGCGAACACAGATACGCAGTATTTT.

V usage is TRBV2 and J usage is TRBJ2-1; D remains unclear. The CDR3 contains 12 residues. Germline loops: CDR1 SNHLY, CDR2 FYNNEI. The V end was cut by 6 bases, the J end by 8 bases, with 11 bases between. Written as DNA, the CDR3 is TGTGCCAGCAGGCCCGACGGCGATGAGCAGTTCTTC. It encodes CASRPDGDEQFF.

The rearrangement joins TRBV7-2 to TRBJ2-3; D may be TRBD1 (7 bases). Germline assignment: CDR1 SGHTA and CDR2 FQGNSA. V was pared by 7 bases and J by 8 bases, with 25 bases between. CDR3 length: 16 residues. CDR3 in amino acids: CASTFRLVRGMSTQYF. In DNA, the CDR3 is TGTGCCAGCACCTTTCGACTAGTCAGGGGGATGAGTACGCAGTATTTT.

This clone was observed a single time. The chain joins TRBV9 to TRBJ2-1; no clear D. Germline CDR1 SGDLS, CDR2 YYNGEE. V lost 1 base and J 0 bases, leaving 5 bases between the germline ends. CDR3 length: 14 amino acids. The CDR3 region has the DNA TGTGCCAGCAGCGTACAGAGCTCCTACAATGAGCAGTTCTTC. It translates to CASSVQSSYNEQFF.

This clone was counted a few times. This chain links TRBV28 with TRBJ1-6; 8 bases are a match to TRBD1. From germline, CDR1 is MDHEN and CDR2 SYDVKM. This CDR3 has 15 amino acids. V lost 11 bases to trimming and J lost 7 bases; unmatched junction nucleotides: 13. The CDR3 DNA reads TGTGCCGGAATGAGGGACAGGTTGAGGAATTCACCCCTCCACTTT. Amino acid sequence: CAGMRDRLRNSPLHF.

The chain carries TRBV7-6 and TRBJ1-5; D gene ambiguous. The CDR3 is made up of 14 amino acids. The V end was cut by 1 base, the J end by 1 base, with 5 bases between. Germline values: CDR1 SGHVS, CDR2 FNYEAQ. CDR3 nucleotides: TGTGCCAGCAGCTTAGGGGCCAGCAATCAGCCCCAGCATTTT. Translating it yields CASSLGASNQPQHF. Combining the CDR3 with reference TRBV7-6 and TRBJ1-5 gives the whole variable domain GAGVSQSPRYKVTKRGQDVALRCDPISGHVSLYWYRQALGQGPEFLTYFNYEAQQDKSGLPNDRFSAERPEGSISTLTIQRTEQRDSAMYRCASSLGASNQPQHFGDGTRLSIL.